This entry concerns a single TCR beta chain. Its antigen remains unidentified. CDR1 and CDR2 from the germline V gene are GTSNPN and SVGIG (reference sequence). This CDR3 contains 14 residues. V lost 3 bases to trimming and J lost 11 bases, with 22 bases between them. The data were obtained in a study of cytomegalovirus exposure and HLA in healthy donors. Study information: Around 76% of around 400 genotyped donors fell in the Caucasian-associated ancestry cluster. Notes on the study in general: Later work found most CMV-associated TCR beta chains apparently HLA-restricted.

A multiplex PCR was run with 60 Vbeta primers and 13 Jbeta primers. The repertoire was sequenced with immunoSEQ multiplex PCR; TCRdb's copy has only in-frame clones and lacks some. The table has 99,000 or so clones, roughly 83% seen once; the top ten hold less than 3.5%. The sample taken for sequencing was PBMCs. The chain combines TRBV30 with TRBJ1-1, with D hard to call. The TCR sequence derives from a male donor in good health and CMV-seropositive. The CDR3 loop reads CAWSQTPVSGSAFF. CDR3 nucleotide sequence: TGTGCCTGGAGCCAAACCCCGGTTTCCGGTTCGGCTTTCTTT.